The 13 T cell receptor beta chains presented below share a single source sample, sequenced in a study of beta chain features in type 1 diabetes. Reverse transcription of all isolated RNA meant that expressed TCRB transcripts were sequenced. This table comes from immunoSEQ multiplex PCR, and its TCRdb copy is limited to in-frame clones, with some not included. This sample has fewer than 200,000 clones, with under 9.5% found just once. Sequences were obtained from central memory CD4+ T cells from blood. Receptors were obtained from a man between 18 and 29 years old in good health.

This clone was detected many times. The chain employs TRBV15 and TRBJ2-1, with TRBD1 identical over 9 bases. Germline V gene data show CDR1 as LNHNV and CDR2 as YYDKDF (reference sequence). This CDR3 has 15 amino acids. Germline trimming cut 2 bases from V and 8 bases from J; bases unmatched to any gene: 7. The CDR3 DNA reads as TGTGCCACCAGCAGATCCCGGACAGGGGTGGATGAGCAGTTCTTC. Its translation: CATSRSRTGVDEQFF.

V usage is TRBV4-2 and J usage is TRBJ2-5, with D unclear. Germline lookup yields CDR1 LGHNA and CDR2 YNFKEQ. There are 15 residues in the CDR3. V shed 0 bases and J shed 0 bases, with 8 bases lying between them. CDR3 amino acids: CASSQDYHYQETQYF. The DNA for the CDR3 is TGTGCCAGCAGCCAAGATTATCACTACCAAGAGACCCAGTACTTC.

This clone came up many times. V gene TRBV27 combines with J gene TRBJ2-2; TRBD1 aligns across 10 bases. CDR1 MNHEY and CDR2 SMNVEV come from the germline V gene (reference sequence). The J segment lost 7 bases and the V segment lost 5 bases, leaving 7 bases of the junction unmatched. This CDR3 contains 15 residues. The CDR3 sequence is CASSIRQGAIGELFF. The CDR3 DNA reads as TGTGCCAGCAGTATACGACAGGGGGCCATCGGGGAGCTGTTTTTT.

This clone came up a few times. The chain joins TRBV6-5 to TRBJ2-3; no definite D call. Per the germline V gene, CDR1 is MNHEY and CDR2 is SVGAGI. Trimming removed 2 bases at V and 0 bases at J, with 6 bases between. This CDR3 comprises 14 residues. CDR3 nucleotides: TGTGCCAGCAGTTACATGCGAAGCACAGATACGCAGTATTTT. It encodes CASSYMRSTDTQYF.

This clone was seen more than once but under ten times. The chain joins TRBV2 to TRBJ1-2; 9 bases map to TRBD1. Germline loops: CDR1 SNHLY, CDR2 FYNNEI. J was trimmed by 0 bases and V by 8 bases; bases with no gene match: 10. This CDR3 spans 16 amino acids. This CDR3 is CASLRDRAPSNYGYTF. CDR3 sequence (DNA): TGTGCCAGCCTTCGGGACAGGGCTCCTTCTAACTATGGCTACACCTTC.

In this sample, this clone turned up a few times. V is TRBV7-9 and J is TRBJ2-1; a possible D gene is TRBD2 (6 bases). The CDR3 is 14 residues long. Germline values: CDR1 SEHNR, CDR2 FQNEAQ (reference sequence). With 5 bases removed from V and 9 bases from J, the gap between germline ends came to 17 bases. CDR3 in DNA: TGTGCCAGCAGCAAAACAACTAGCTTCTCTGAGCAGTTCTTC. Its translation is CASSKTTSFSEQFF.

The V gene is TRBV27, the J gene TRBJ1-4, with D unresolved. Germline lookup yields CDR1 MNHEY and CDR2 SMNVEV (reference sequence). This CDR3 has 13 amino acids. The V and J ends lost 2 bases and 5 bases respectively, with 6 bases between them. CDR3 region: CASSLRENEKLFF. In DNA, the CDR3 is TGTGCCAGCAGTTTAAGAGAGAATGAAAAACTGTTTTTT. Full variable domain (remainder filled in from reference TRBV27 and TRBJ1-4): EAQVTQNPRYLITVTGKKLTVTCSQNMNHEYMSWYRQDPGLGLRQIYYSMNVEVTDKGDVPEGYKVSRKEKRNFPLILESPSPNQTSLYFCASSLRENEKLFFGSGTQLSVL.

This clone was observed a few times. This chain links TRBV7-9 with TRBJ2-2; 7 nucleotides line up with TRBD1. Germline assignment: CDR1 SEHNR and CDR2 FQNEAQ (reference sequence). With 6 bases clipped from V and 4 bases from J, the junction kept 11 bases outside the gene matches. The CDR3 has 16 amino acids. The CDR3 loop is CASSNPPAGGTGELFF. Written as DNA, the CDR3 is TGTGCCAGCAGTAATCCCCCGGCAGGGGGCACCGGGGAGCTGTTTTTT.

This clone was recorded at least ten times. The chain links TRBV7-3 to TRBJ2-1; TRBD1 aligns across 7 bases. Looked up from germline, CDR1 is SGHTA and CDR2 is FQGTGA. This CDR3 spans 14 amino acids. The junction had 10 bases not matched to a gene; V was cut back by 4 bases and J by 10 bases. The CDR3 DNA sequence: TGTGCCAGCAGCTCCAACATACAGGGGAACGAGCAGTTCTTC. Protein: CASSSNIQGNEQFF.

This clone was observed a few times. The chain is built from TRBV5-5 and TRBJ2-7, with D possibly TRBD1 on 6 matching bases. The CDR3 is made up of 16 amino acids. V lost 4 bases and J lost 0, with 17 bases in between. Per the germline V gene, CDR1 is SGHKS and CDR2 is YYEKEE (reference sequence). The CDR3 sequence is CASSKLSGTLSYEQYF. The DNA for the CDR3 is TGTGCCAGCAGCAAACTCTCCGGGACACTCTCCTACGAGCAGTACTTC. Looking up the rest from reference TRBV5-5 and TRBJ2-7 gives the full variable domain: DAGVTQSPTHLIKTRGQQVTLRCSPISGHKSVSWYQQVLGQGPQFIFQYYEKEERGRGNFPDRFSARQFPNYSSELNVNALLLGDSALYLCASSKLSGTLSYEQYFGPGTRLTVT.

The table lists this clone with a few counts. Relative to the germline gene, one junction end is altered; a read error may explain this. This chain uses TRBV30 with TRBJ1-4; 8 positions agree with TRBD1. The V gene's germline CDR1 is GTSNPN and CDR2 SVGIG (reference sequence). This CDR3 has 11 residues. CDR3 sequence reads: CAWSLGDRRLF. CDR3 coding DNA: TGTGCCTGGAGTTTAGGGGACAGGAGGCTTTTT.

This clone was detected a few times. The V and J genes are TRBV25-1 and TRBJ2-7, with 7 bases identical to TRBD2. Germline V gene data show CDR1 as MGHDK and CDR2 as SYGVNS. V dropped 2 bases and J dropped 0; count of bases not matched to a gene: 4. There are 15 residues in the CDR3. The CDR3 loop is CASSENWGGSYEQYF. The CDR3 coding sequence is TGTGCCAGCAGTGAAAATTGGGGGGGCTCCTACGAGCAGTACTTC.

This clone came up a few times. This rearrangement joins TRBV5-1 to TRBJ2-2, with D possibly TRBD2 on 6 matching bases. V shed 1 base and J shed 3 bases, with 10 bases lying between them. Germline V gene lookup returns CDR1 SGHRS and CDR2 YFSETQ. There are 15 residues in the CDR3. The CDR3 sequence: CASSLQGLDTGELFF. CDR3 DNA: TGCGCCAGCAGCTTGCAGGGACTGGACACCGGGGAGCTGTTTTTT.